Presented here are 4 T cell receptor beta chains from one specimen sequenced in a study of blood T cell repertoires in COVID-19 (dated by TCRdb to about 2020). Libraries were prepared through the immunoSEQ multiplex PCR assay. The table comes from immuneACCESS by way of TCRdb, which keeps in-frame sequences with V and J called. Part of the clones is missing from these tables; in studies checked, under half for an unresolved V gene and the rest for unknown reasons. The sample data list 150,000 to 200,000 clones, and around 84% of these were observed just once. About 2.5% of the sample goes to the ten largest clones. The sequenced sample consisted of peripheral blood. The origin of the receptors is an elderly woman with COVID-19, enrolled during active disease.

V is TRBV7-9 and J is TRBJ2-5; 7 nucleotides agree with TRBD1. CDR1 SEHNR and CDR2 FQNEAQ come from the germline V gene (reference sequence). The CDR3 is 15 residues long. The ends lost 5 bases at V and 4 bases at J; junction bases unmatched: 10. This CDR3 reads CASSRSSGTAETQYF. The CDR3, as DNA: TGTGCCAGCAGCCGCAGCTCCGGGACAGCAGAGACCCAGTACTTC.

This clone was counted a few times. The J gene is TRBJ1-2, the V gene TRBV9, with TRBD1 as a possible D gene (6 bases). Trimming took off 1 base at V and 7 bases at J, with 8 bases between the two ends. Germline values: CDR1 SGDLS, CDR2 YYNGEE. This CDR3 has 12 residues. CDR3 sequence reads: CASSVRGGGYTF. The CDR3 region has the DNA TGTGCCAGCAGCGTACGAGGGGGTGGCTACACCTTC.

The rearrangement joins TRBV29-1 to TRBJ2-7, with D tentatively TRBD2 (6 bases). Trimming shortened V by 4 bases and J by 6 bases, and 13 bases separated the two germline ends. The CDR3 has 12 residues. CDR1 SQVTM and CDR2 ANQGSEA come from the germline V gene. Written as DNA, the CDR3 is TGCAGCGTTGTTCGGGGGTCGGGCGAGCAGTACTTC. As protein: CSVVRGSGEQYF.

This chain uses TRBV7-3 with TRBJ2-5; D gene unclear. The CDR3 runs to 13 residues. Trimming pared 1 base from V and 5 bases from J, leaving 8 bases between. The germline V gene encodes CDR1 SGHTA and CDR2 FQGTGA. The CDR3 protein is CASSLIATETQYF. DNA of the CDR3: TGTGCCAGCAGCTTAATTGCTACGGAGACCCAGTACTTC.